These 31 T cell receptor beta chains were all obtained from the same sample, sequenced in a study of blood T cell repertoires in COVID-19. Some clones are missing from TCRdb's copy, which holds only in-frame ones; the method was immunoSEQ multiplex PCR. The profile shows hundreds of thousands of clones, approximately 90% of them singletons. What was sequenced was peripheral blood. The receptors shown here come from a woman between 50 and 59 years old with COVID-19, enrolled during active disease.

The gene calls are TRBV15 and TRBJ1-2; 7 nucleotides agree with TRBD1. The CDR3 spans 15 residues. Germline V gene lookup returns CDR1 LNHNV and CDR2 YYDKDF (reference sequence). Trimming removed 5 bases from V and 2 bases from J; junction bases left unmatched: 8. CDR3 in amino acids: CATSDYRGLNYGYTF. DNA for the CDR3: TGTGCCACCAGCGACTACAGGGGATTGAACTATGGCTACACCTTC.

This clone was counted a few times. J is TRBJ1-1 and V is TRBV7-2; no clear D. The CDR3 has 13 amino acids. V was shortened by 3 bases and J by 10 bases, with 15 bases between the two germline ends. The germline CDR1 and CDR2 sequences are SGHTA and FQGNSA. This CDR3 is CASSFVSTSGAFF. The CDR3 DNA is TGTGCCAGCAGCTTCGTATCGACATCAGGAGCTTTCTTT.

Written as DNA, the CDR3 is TGTGCCAGCAGCTTCCCAGGAATCCCTGGTGGAGGCTACACCTTC. Translated: CASSFPGIPGGGYTF. J is TRBJ1-2 and V is TRBV7-2; D remains ambiguous. The CDR3 contains 15 residues. Germline values: CDR1 SGHTA, CDR2 FQGNSA. Trimming stripped 3 bases from V and 8 bases from J, with 19 bases between.

The genes are TRBV3-1 (or the pseudogene TRBV3-2) and TRBJ2-1; 11 bases fit TRBD2. Germline CDR1 is LGHDT and CDR2 is YNNKEL (reference sequence). V lost 2 bases, J lost 3 bases, and 0 bases stayed unmatched. The CDR3 consists of 15 residues. CDR3 protein: CASSQLAGGYNEQFF. The CDR3 DNA is TGTGCCAGCAGCCAACTAGCGGGGGGCTACAATGAGCAGTTCTTC.

This sequence joins TRBV7-7 and TRBJ2-5; 11 bases fit TRBD2. CDR3 length equals 15 residues. Germline loops: CDR1 SSHAT, CDR2 FNYEAQ (reference sequence). V lost 10 bases and J lost 3; bases outside the gene matches: 10. The CDR3 DNA follows: TGTGCCACCACCAAGATACTAGCGGGGGAAGAGACCCAGTACTTC. It codes for CATTKILAGEETQYF.

V is TRBV28 and J is TRBJ2-3; possibly TRBD2 for D (5 bases). CDR1 MDHEN and CDR2 SYDVKM come from the germline V gene. The V and J ends lost 7 bases and 2 bases respectively, with 16 bases between them. CDR3 length: 15 amino acids. The CDR3 region has the DNA TGTGCCAGCACCTCCCATAGGACTTTCACAGATACGCAGTATTTT. Translating gives CASTSHRTFTDTQYF.

In DNA form, the CDR3 reads TGTGCCAGCAGTCCGGACTCCAATCAGCCCCAGCATTTT. Translating it yields CASSPDSNQPQHF. The V and J genes are TRBV12-3 or TRBV12-4 and TRBJ1-5; D not resolved. The CDR3 extends over 13 amino acids. V lost 5 bases to trimming and J lost 3 bases, with 8 bases between them.

This sequence joins TRBV6-4 and TRBJ2-7; 7 bases match TRBD1. Germline V CDR1 and CDR2: MRHNA, SNTAGT. Trimming took 6 bases from V and 8 from J; bases not matched to a gene: 7. The CDR3 runs to 12 residues. CDR3 residues: CASSDGTEKQYF. The CDR3 DNA reads TGTGCCAGCAGCGACGGGACAGAGAAGCAGTACTTC.

This chain links TRBV5-1 with TRBJ1-1; a possible D gene is TRBD1 (5 bases). The CDR3 is made up of 15 amino acids. In germline, CDR1 is SGHRS, CDR2 YFSETQ. Trimming shortened V by 0 bases and J by 5 bases, and 14 bases separated the two germline ends. CDR3 in DNA: TGCGCCAGCAGCTTGGAGTTCAGGGCAGGTACTGAAGCTTTCTTT. Protein sequence: CASSLEFRAGTEAFF.

This clone was observed once. The chain has TRBV6-1 and TRBJ2-1; 9 bases line up with TRBD2. The junction had 8 bases not matched to a gene; V was cut back by 1 base and J by 7 bases. Germline values: CDR1 MNHNS, CDR2 SASEGT. This CDR3 contains 16 residues. As DNA, the CDR3 is TGTGCCAGCAGTGAAGTTATAGGCGGGGGGGGAAATGAGCAGTTCTTC. Protein: CASSEVIGGGGNEQFF.

J is TRBJ1-2 and V is TRBV6-5; 7 bases match TRBD1. With 2 bases clipped from V and 3 bases from J, the junction kept 6 bases outside the gene matches. CDR1 MNHEY and CDR2 SVGAGI come from the germline V gene. This CDR3 has 15 residues. CDR3 sequence: CASSYPGQADYGYTF. DNA for the CDR3: TGTGCCAGCAGTTACCCAGGACAGGCGGACTATGGCTACACCTTC.

This chain links TRBV11-2 with TRBJ1-1; D is unresolved. This CDR3 is built from 16 residues. The V gene lost 1 base and the J gene lost 0 bases, with 12 bases spanning the gap. Germline lookup yields CDR1 SGHAT and CDR2 FQNNGV. The chain's CDR3 is CASSLGPDSMNTEAFF. The CDR3 DNA reads as TGTGCCAGCAGCTTAGGCCCGGACTCCATGAACACTGAAGCTTTCTTT. Using reference TRBV11-2 and TRBJ1-1 for the parts outside the CDR3, the full variable domain is EAGVAQSPRYKIIEKRQSVAFWCNPISGHATLYWYQQILGQGPKLLIQFQNNGVVDDSQLPKDRFSAERLKGVDSTLKIQPAKLEDSAVYLCASSLGPDSMNTEAFFGQGTRLTVV.

This chain connects TRBV9 to TRBJ1-5, with no clear D. CDR3 length: 14 amino acids. With 0 bases removed from V and 7 bases from J, the gap between germline ends came to 11 bases. The germline V gene has CDR1 SGDLS and CDR2 YYNGEE. The CDR3 DNA is TGTGCCAGCAGCGTAGAAGGTTCGGGGCAGCCCCAGCATTTT. The encoded protein is CASSVEGSGQPQHF.

The rearrangement joins TRBV7-8 to TRBJ2-5; TRBD2 aligns across 10 bases. Trimming at V came to 3 bases and at J to 5 bases, leaving 6 bases not matched to a gene. Germline V gives CDR1 SGHVS, CDR2 FQNEAQ. CDR3 size: 15 residues. The CDR3 coding sequence is TGTGCCAGCAGCTTTCTAGCGGGGGCGGGGGAGACCCAGTACTTC. It is translated as CASSFLAGAGETQYF.

The V call is TRBV9, the J call TRBJ2-1; 8 bases are a match to TRBD1. There are 17 residues in the CDR3. V was pared by 3 bases and J by 3 bases, with 11 bases of the junction left unmatched. Germline CDR1 reads SGDLS; CDR2 reads YYNGEE. The CDR3 is CASSANPDRGNYNEQFF. The DNA for the CDR3 is TGTGCCAGCAGCGCCAACCCTGACAGGGGTAACTACAATGAGCAGTTCTTC. The entire variable domain, with the rest obtained from reference TRBV9 and TRBJ2-1, is as follows: DSGVTQTPKHLITATGQRVTLRCSPRSGDLSVYWYQQSLDQGLQFLIQYYNGEERAKGNILERFSAQQFPDLHSELNLSSLELGDSALYFCASSANPDRGNYNEQFFGPGTRLTVL.

This sequence joins TRBV5-4 and TRBJ2-2; no firm D call. Per the germline V gene, CDR1 is SGHNT and CDR2 is YYREEE (reference sequence). Trimming shortened V by 4 bases and J by 0 bases, and 10 bases separated the two germline ends. The CDR3 totals 15 residues. CDR3 in DNA: TGTGCCAGCAGCATAGACAACGCGAACACCGGGGAGCTGTTTTTT. Protein: CASSIDNANTGELFF.

The chain employs TRBV12-5 and TRBJ1-6; no clear D gene. Deletions cut 1 base from V and 10 bases from J, with 5 bases between. Germline CDR1 and CDR2: LGHNT and FRNRAP. The length of the CDR3 is 12 residues. The CDR3 DNA is TGTGCTAGTGGTTTGGATCGGTCACCCCTCCACTTT. It is translated as CASGLDRSPLHF. Drawing the rest from reference TRBV12-5 and TRBJ1-6, the complete variable domain is DARVTQTPRHKVTEMGQEVTMRCQPILGHNTVFWYRQTMMQGLELLAYFRNRAPLDDSGMPKDRFSAEMPDATLATLKIQPSEPRDSAVYFCASGLDRSPLHFGNGTRLTVT.

In this sample, this clone turned up once. The genes are TRBV2 and TRBJ1-5, with TRBD1 matching 9 bases. The CDR3 length is 16 residues. J was trimmed by 7 bases and V by 4 bases; bases with no gene match: 11. Germline lookup yields CDR1 SNHLY and CDR2 FYNNEI. The CDR3 sequence: CASSVTGQGFGQPQHF. CDR3 DNA sequence: TGTGCCAGCAGTGTAACGGGACAGGGATTCGGGCAGCCCCAGCATTTT. The complete variable domain, with remaining parts taken from reference TRBV2 and TRBJ1-5, reads EPEVTQTPSHQVTQMGQEVILRCVPISNHLYFYWYRQILGQKVEFLVSFYNNEISEKSEIFDDQFSVERPDGSNFTLKIRSTKLEDSAMYFCASSVTGQGFGQPQHFGDGTRLSIL.

The chain carries TRBV15 and TRBJ1-6; D might be TRBD1 (6 bases). This CDR3 is built from 14 residues. Trimming removed 6 bases from V and 8 bases from J, with 14 bases in between. CDR1 LNHNV and CDR2 YYDKDF come from the germline V gene (reference sequence). In DNA, the CDR3 is TGTGCCACCAGTACGGACAGCCCTTATTCACCCCTCCACTTT. This codes for CATSTDSPYSPLHF. The full variable domain, its missing parts supplied by reference TRBV15 and TRBJ1-6, is DAMVIQNPRYQVTQFGKPVTLSCSQTLNHNVMYWYQQKSSQAPKLLFHYYDKDFNNEADTPDNFQSRRPNTSFCFLDIRSPGLGDTAMYLCATSTDSPYSPLHFGNGTRLTVT.

The DNA of the CDR3 is TGTGCCATCAGTGAGTCACGGGGGTCGGTCTATGGCTACACCTTC. Its protein product is CAISESRGSVYGYTF. The rearrangement links TRBV10-3 to TRBJ1-2; the D gene is possibly TRBD1 (5 bases). The V end was cut by 0 bases, the J end by 4 bases, with 12 bases between. The CDR3 covers 15 residues. Per the germline V gene, CDR1 is ENHRY and CDR2 is SYGVKD.

This rearrangement joins TRBV19 to TRBJ2-2, with 8 positions matching TRBD1. The germline CDR1 and CDR2 sequences are LNHDA and SQIVND (reference sequence). Unmatched junction bases numbered 9, after V lost 0 bases and J lost 6 bases. The CDR3 consists of 17 residues. The DNA of the CDR3 is TGTGCCAGTAGTATAGAGCTGACAGGGGAGGACCCCGGGGAGCTGTTTTTT. Translated: CASSIELTGEDPGELFF.

This clone came up a few times. The chain joins TRBV5-4 to TRBJ1-1, with 7 bases matching TRBD1. From germline, CDR1 is SGHNT and CDR2 YYREEE (reference sequence). The CDR3 runs 12 residues. The ends lost 6 bases at V and 5 bases at J; junction bases unmatched: 4. In DNA form, the CDR3 reads TGTGCCAGCACCTCGACAGGGACTGAAGCTTTCTTT. The encoded protein is CASTSTGTEAFF.

The chain combines TRBV30 with TRBJ1-2, with D perhaps TRBD1 (6 bases). This CDR3 region has 15 residues. Germline-derived CDR1 and CDR2 are GTSNPN and SVGIG (reference sequence). V lost 0 bases and J lost 6, with 17 bases in between. The CDR3 coding sequence is TGTGCCTGGAGTGTATGGGAGGGGGTCGGGGATGGCTACACCTTC. Translation: CAWSVWEGVGDGYTF.

This rearrangement joins TRBV18 to TRBJ1-4; tentatively, D is TRBD1 (5 bases). CDR3 length: 15 amino acids. Per germline, CDR1 KGHSH and CDR2 LQKENI. Between the trimmed V and J ends, which lost 2 bases and 8 bases, there was a span of 15 bases. The CDR3 DNA follows: TGTGCCAGCTCACCAGTTTGGGGGGGTCGAGAAAAACTGTTTTTT. Protein: CASSPVWGGREKLFF.

The V and J genes are TRBV24-1 and TRBJ2-5; 7 bases fit TRBD1. CDR3 length: 13 residues. Looked up from germline, CDR1 is KGHDR and CDR2 is SFDVKD. V was clipped by 9 bases and J by 5 bases; unmatched bases: 8. Here the CDR3 reads CATGKTGLETQYF. CDR3 bases: TGTGCCACCGGCAAGACAGGGTTGGAGACCCAGTACTTC.

The chain couples TRBV12-2 to TRBJ2-7; the D call TRBD2 from the table was never checked on the DNA. TRBV12-2 is deemed a pseudogene. This CDR3 spans 14 amino acids. The CDR3 DNA sequence: TGTGCAAGTCGCTTAGCGGCGGCCGCGGGGGAGCAGTACTTC. Its translation: CASRLAAAAGEQYF.

The V and J genes are TRBV5-1 and TRBJ2-1; 8 bases agree with TRBD2. Germline V lookup: CDR1 SGHRS, CDR2 YFSETQ. After removal of 4 bases from V and 7 bases from J, the junction contained 13 bases not matched to a gene. CDR3 length: 16 residues. CDR3 bases: TGCGCCAGCAGCCCGACCCTGTTCGGGGGGGTGAATGAGCAGTTCTTC. Translating it yields CASSPTLFGGVNEQFF.

The gene calls are TRBV27 and TRBJ2-1, with TRBD2 matching 11 bases. With V trimmed by 3 bases and J by 5 bases, 6 bases remained unmatched. CDR1 is MNHEY and CDR2 is SMNVEV in the germline V gene (reference sequence). CDR3 length: 16 residues. CDR3 loop: CASSFYTSGGNNEQFF. CDR3 DNA: TGTGCCAGCAGTTTCTATACTAGCGGGGGCAACAATGAGCAGTTCTTC.

V usage is TRBV30 and J usage is TRBJ1-5; possible D gene TRBD1, 5 bases. This CDR3 comprises 13 residues. Deletions cut 1 base from V and 6 bases from J, with 10 bases between. Germline V lookup: CDR1 GTSNPN, CDR2 SVGIG (reference sequence). The CDR3 reads CAWSGGHGQPQHF. DNA of the CDR3: TGTGCCTGGAGTGGTGGACACGGTCAGCCCCAGCATTTT.

Turning to this clone: Other DNA sequences of this sample code for an identical CDR3. The J gene is TRBJ2-3, the V gene TRBV12-3 or TRBV12-4; D not resolved. V was cut by 6 bases and J by 2 bases, with 9 bases left in between. The CDR3 is 13 residues long. The CDR3 sequence: CASSRGSTDTQYF. The CDR3 coding sequence is TGTGCCAGCAGCCGAGGATCCACAGATACGCAGTATTTT.

The V gene is TRBV20-1, the J gene TRBJ2-7; D remains unclear. The germline V and J ends were trimmed by 2 bases and 7 bases, with 9 bases remaining between them. Germline V CDR1 and CDR2: DFQATT, SNEGSKA (reference sequence). The CDR3 totals 11 residues. CDR3 amino acids: CSARISGEQYF. The CDR3 bases are TGCAGTGCTAGAATTTCAGGAGAGCAGTACTTC.